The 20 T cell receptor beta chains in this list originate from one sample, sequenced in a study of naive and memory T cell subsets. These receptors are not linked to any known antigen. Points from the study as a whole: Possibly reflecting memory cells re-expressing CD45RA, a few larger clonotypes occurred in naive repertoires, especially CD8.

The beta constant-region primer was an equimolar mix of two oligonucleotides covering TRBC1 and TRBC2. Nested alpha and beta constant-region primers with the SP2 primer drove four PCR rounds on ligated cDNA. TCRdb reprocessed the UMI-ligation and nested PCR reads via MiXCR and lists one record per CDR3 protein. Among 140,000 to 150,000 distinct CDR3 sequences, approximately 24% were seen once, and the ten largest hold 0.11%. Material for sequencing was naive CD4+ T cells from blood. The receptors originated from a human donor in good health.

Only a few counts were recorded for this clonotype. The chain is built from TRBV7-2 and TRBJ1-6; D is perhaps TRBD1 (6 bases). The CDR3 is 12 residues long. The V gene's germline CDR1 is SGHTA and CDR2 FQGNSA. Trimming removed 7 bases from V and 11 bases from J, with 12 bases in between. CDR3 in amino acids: CASNRQETPLHF. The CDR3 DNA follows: TGTGCCAGCAACAGACAGGAGACACCCCTCCACTTT.

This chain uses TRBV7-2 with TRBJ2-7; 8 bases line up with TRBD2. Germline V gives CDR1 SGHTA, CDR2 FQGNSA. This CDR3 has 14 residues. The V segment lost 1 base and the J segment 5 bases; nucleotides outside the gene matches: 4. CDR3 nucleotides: TGTGCCAGCAGCTTAGTCGGGGGGGGGAACGAGCAGTACTTC. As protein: CASSLVGGGNEQYF.

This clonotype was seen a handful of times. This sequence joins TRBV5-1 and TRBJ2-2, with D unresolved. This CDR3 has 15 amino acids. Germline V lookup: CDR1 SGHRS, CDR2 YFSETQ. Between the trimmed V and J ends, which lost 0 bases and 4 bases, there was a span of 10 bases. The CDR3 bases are TGCGCCAGCAGCTTGGCCAACCGCGGCACCGGGGAGCTGTTTTTT. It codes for CASSLANRGTGELFF.

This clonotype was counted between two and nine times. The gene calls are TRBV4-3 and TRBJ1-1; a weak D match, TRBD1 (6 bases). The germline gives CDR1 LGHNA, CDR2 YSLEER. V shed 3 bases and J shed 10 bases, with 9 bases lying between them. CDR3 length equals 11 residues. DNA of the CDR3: TGCGCCAGCAGCCATACAGGGCGAGCTTTCTTT. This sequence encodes CASSHTGRAFF.

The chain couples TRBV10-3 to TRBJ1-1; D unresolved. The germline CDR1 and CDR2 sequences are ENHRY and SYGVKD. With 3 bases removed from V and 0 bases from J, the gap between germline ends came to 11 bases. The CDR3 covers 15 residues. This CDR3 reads CAISDSGKMNTEAFF. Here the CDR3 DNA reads TGTGCCATCAGTGACAGTGGCAAGATGAACACTGAAGCTTTCTTT.

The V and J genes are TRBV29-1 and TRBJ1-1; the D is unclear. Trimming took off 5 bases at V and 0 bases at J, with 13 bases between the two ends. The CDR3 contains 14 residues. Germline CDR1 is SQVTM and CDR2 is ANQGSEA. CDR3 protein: CSVNRHLMNTEAFF. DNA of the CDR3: TGCAGCGTTAATAGGCACCTCATGAACACTGAAGCTTTCTTT.

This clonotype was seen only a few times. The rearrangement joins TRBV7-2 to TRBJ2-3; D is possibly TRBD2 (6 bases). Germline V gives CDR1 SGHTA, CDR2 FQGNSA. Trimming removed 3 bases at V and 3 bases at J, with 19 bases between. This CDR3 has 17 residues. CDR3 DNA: TGTGCCAGCAGCTTGAAGGTTGAAGGAGGGTTTACAGATACGCAGTATTTT. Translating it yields CASSLKVEGGFTDTQYF. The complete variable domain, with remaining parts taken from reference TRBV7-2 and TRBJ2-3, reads GAGVSQSPSNKVTEKGKDVELRCDPISGHTALYWYRQSLGQGLEFLIYFQGNSAPDKSGLPSDRFSAERTGGSVSTLTIQRTQQEDSAVYLCASSLKVEGGFTDTQYFGPGTRLTVL.

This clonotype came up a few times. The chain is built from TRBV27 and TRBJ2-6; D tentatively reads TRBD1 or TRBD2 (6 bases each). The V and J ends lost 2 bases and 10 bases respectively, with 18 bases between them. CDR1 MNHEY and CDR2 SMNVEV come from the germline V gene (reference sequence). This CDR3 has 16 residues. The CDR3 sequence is CASSLGNWGAENVLTF. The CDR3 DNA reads TGTGCCAGCAGTTTAGGGAATTGGGGGGCCGAAAACGTCCTGACTTTC.

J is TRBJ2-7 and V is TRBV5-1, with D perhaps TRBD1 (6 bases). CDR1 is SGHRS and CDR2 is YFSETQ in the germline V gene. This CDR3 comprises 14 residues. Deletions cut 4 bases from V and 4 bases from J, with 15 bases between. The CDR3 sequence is CASSLQGPSYEQYF. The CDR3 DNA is TGCGCCAGCAGCCTACAGGGTCCAAGTTACGAGCAGTACTTC.

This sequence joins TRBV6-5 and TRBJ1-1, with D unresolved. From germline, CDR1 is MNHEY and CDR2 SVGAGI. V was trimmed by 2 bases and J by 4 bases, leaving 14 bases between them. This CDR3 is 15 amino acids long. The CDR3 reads CASSYTKGGPTEAFF. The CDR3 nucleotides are TGTGCCAGCAGTTACACCAAGGGAGGACCCACTGAAGCTTTCTTT.

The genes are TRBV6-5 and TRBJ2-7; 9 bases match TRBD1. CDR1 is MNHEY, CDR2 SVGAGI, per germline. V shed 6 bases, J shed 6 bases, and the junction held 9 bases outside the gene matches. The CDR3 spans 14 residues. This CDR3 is CASSAGTGRSEQYF. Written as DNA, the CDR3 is TGTGCCAGCAGCGCCGGGACAGGGAGATCCGAGCAGTACTTC.

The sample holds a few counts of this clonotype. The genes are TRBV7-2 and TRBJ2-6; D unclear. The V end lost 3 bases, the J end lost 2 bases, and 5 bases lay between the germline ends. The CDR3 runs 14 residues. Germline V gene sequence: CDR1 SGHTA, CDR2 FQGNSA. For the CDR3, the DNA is TGTGCCAGCAGCTTTCGAGCTGGGGCCAACGTCCTGACTTTC. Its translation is CASSFRAGANVLTF.

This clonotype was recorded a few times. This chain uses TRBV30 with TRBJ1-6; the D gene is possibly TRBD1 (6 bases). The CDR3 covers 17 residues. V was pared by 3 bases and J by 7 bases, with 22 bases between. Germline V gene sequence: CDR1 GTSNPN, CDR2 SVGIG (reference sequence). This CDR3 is CAWRVFGPGGGNSPLHF. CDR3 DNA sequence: TGTGCCTGGAGAGTATTCGGACCGGGAGGGGGGAATTCACCCCTCCACTTT.

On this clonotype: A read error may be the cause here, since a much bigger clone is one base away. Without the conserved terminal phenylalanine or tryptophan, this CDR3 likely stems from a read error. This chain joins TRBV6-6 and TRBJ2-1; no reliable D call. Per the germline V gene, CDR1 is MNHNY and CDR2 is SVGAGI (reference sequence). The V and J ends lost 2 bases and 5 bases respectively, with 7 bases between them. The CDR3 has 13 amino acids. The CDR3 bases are TGTGCCAGCAGTTACGCAGGTAACAATGAGCAGTTCTTA. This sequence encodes CASSYAGNNEQFL.

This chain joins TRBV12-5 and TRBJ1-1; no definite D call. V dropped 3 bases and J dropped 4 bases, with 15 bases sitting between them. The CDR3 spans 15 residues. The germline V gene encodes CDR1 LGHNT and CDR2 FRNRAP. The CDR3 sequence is CASGFPTALGTEAFF. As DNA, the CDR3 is TGTGCTAGTGGTTTCCCGACGGCCTTGGGCACTGAAGCTTTCTTT.

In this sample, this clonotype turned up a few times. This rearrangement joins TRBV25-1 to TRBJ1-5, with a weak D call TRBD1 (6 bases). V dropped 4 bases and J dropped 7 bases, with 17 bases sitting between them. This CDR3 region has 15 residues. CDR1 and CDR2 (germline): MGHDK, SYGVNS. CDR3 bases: TGTGCCAGCAGTGGGGCCGGGGGCTTGGGACAGCCCCAGCATTTT. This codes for CASSGAGGLGQPQHF.

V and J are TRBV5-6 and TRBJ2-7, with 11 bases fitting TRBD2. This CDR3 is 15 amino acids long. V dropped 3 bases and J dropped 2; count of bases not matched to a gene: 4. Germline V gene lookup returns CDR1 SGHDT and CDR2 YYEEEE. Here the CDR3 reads CASSSPSGRTYEQYF. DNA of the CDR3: TGTGCCAGCAGCTCCCCTAGCGGGAGGACCTACGAGCAGTACTTC.

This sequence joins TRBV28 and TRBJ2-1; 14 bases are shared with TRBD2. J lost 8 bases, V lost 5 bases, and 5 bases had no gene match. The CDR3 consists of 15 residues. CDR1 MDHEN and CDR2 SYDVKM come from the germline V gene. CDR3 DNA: TGTGCCAGCAGTCCTGGGACTAGCGGGAGATATGAGCAGTTCTTC. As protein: CASSPGTSGRYEQFF.

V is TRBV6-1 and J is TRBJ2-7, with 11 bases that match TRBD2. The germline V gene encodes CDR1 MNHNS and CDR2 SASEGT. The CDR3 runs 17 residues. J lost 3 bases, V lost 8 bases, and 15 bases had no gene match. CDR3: CASAVLSGTSGFYEQYF. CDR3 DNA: TGTGCCAGCGCAGTTCTCTCCGGGACTAGCGGTTTCTACGAGCAGTACTTC.

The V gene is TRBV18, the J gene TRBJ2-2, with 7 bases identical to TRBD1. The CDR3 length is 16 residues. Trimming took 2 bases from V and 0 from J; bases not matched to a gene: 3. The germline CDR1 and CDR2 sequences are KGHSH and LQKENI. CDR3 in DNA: TGTGCCAGCTCACCATACAGGGGCCCGAACACCGGGGAGCTGTTTTTT. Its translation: CASSPYRGPNTGELFF.